This TCR beta chain was retrieved from a study of type 1 and type 2 diabetes patients. For the study at large: The cohort mixed type 1 diabetes, type 2 diabetes and nondiabetic donors. Study outcomes and limitations: In type 2 diabetes, highly-expanded CD4+ clones took a median 3.9% of reads.

Amplification started from genomic DNA. Amplification of the beta chain CDR3 used 30 forward and 13 reverse multiplex primers. From the multiplex PCR reads, TCRdb called clonotypes with MiXCR, one entry per CDR3 protein. Here the sample spans 250,000 or so distinct CDR3 sequences, approximately 50% being singletons. V lost 10 bases and J 5 bases, leaving 15 bases between the germline ends. This CDR3 contains 13 residues. Germline-derived CDR1 and CDR2 are ENHRY and SYGVKD. Comment on this clonotype: As yet, its antigen is unknown.

Sequenced material: peripheral blood mononuclear cells (PBMCs). The V gene is TRBV10-3, the J gene TRBJ1-5; no definite D call. This receptor was taken from a man aged 18 to 29 with type 2 diabetes. CDR3 nucleotide sequence: TGTGCCAGCACCCTAACCGGCCATCAGCCCCAGCATTTT. This codes for CASTLTGHQPQHF.